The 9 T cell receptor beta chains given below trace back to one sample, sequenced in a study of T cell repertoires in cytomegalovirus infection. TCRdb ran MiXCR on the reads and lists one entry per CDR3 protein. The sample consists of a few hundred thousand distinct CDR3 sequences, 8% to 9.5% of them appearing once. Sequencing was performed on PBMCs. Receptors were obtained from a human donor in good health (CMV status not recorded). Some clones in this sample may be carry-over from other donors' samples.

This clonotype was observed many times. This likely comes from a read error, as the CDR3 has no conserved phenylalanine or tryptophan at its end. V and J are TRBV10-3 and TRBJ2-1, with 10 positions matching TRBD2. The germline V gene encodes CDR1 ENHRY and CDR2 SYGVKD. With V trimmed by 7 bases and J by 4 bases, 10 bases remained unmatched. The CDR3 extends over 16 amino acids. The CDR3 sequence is CAIKSGAGGPYNEQFS. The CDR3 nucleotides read TGTGCCATCAAAAGCGGAGCGGGAGGGCCTTACAATGAGCAGTTCTCC.

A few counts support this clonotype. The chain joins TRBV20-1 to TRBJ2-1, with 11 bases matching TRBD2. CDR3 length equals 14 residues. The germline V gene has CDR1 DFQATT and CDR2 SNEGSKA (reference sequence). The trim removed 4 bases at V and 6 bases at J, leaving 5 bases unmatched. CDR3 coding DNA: TGCAGTGCTAAACTAGCGGGGGTCCGCAATGAGCAGTTCTTC. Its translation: CSAKLAGVRNEQFF.

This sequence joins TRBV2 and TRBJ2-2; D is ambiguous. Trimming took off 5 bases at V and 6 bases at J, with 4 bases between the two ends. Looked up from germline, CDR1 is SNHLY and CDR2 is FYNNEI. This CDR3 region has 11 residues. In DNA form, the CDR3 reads TGTGCCAGCAGTAGTGCCGGGGAGCTGTTTTTT. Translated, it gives CASSSAGELFF. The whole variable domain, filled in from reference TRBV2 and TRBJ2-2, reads EPEVTQTPSHQVTQMGQEVILRCVPISNHLYFYWYRQILGQKVEFLVSFYNNEISEKSEIFDDQFSVERPDGSNFTLKIRSTKLEDSAMYFCASSSAGELFFGEGSRLTVL.

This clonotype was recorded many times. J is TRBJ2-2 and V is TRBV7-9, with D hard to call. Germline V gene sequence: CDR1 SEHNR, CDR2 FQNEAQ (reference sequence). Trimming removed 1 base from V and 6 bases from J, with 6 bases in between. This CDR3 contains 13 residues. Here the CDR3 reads CASSLVVAGELFF. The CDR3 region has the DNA TGTGCCAGCAGCTTAGTGGTAGCCGGGGAGCTGTTTTTT.

The CDR3 DNA sequence: TGTGCCAGCAGAGGGGCAGGGACGACCTACGAGCAGTACTTC. This encodes CASRGAGTTYEQYF. The chain has TRBV13 and TRBJ2-7; D may correspond to TRBD1 or TRBD2 (5 bases each). Trimming cost V 6 bases and J 2 bases, with 14 bases left between them. The CDR3 is 14 amino acids. The germline V gene has CDR1 PRHDT and CDR2 FYEKMQ (reference sequence).

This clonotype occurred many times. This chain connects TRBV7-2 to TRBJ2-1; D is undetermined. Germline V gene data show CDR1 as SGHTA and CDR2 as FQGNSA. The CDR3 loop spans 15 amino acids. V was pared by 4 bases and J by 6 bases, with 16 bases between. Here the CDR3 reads CASSSARLVANEQFF. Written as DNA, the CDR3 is TGTGCCAGCAGCTCGGCCCGCCTTGTAGCCAATGAGCAGTTCTTC. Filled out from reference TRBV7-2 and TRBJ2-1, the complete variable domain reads GAGVSQSPSNKVTEKGKDVELRCDPISGHTALYWYRQSLGQGLEFLIYFQGNSAPDKSGLPSDRFSAERTGGSVSTLTIQRTQQEDSAVYLCASSSARLVANEQFFGPGTRLTVL.

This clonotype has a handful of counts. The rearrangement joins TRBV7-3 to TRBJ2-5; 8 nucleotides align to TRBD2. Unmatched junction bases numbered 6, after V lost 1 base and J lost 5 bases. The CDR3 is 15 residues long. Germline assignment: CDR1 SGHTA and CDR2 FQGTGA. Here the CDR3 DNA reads TGTGCCAGCAGCTTAAGCGGGGGGCGACTGGAGACCCAGTACTTC. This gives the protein CASSLSGGRLETQYF. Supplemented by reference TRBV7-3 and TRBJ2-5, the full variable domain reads GAGVSQTPSNKVTEKGKYVELRCDPISGHTALYWYRQSLGQGPEFLIYFQGTGAADDSGLPNDRFFAVRPEGSVSTLKIQRTERGDSAVYLCASSLSGGRLETQYFGPGTRLLVL.

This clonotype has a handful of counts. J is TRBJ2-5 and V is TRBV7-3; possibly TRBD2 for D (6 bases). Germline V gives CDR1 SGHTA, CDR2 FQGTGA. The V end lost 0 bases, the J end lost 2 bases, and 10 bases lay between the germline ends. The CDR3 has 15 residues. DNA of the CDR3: TGTGCCAGCAGCTTAACTGGGGCGGGACAAGAGACCCAGTACTTC. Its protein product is CASSLTGAGQETQYF.

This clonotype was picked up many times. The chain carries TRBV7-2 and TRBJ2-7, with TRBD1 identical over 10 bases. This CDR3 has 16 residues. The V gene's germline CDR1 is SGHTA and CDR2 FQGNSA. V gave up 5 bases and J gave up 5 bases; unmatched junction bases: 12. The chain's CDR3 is CASSKTTGTGVNEQYF. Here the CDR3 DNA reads TGTGCCAGCAGCAAAACTACCGGGACAGGGGTAAACGAGCAGTACTTC. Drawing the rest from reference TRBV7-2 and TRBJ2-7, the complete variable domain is GAGVSQSPSNKVTEKGKDVELRCDPISGHTALYWYRQSLGQGLEFLIYFQGNSAPDKSGLPSDRFSAERTGGSVSTLTIQRTQQEDSAVYLCASSKTTGTGVNEQYFGPGTRLTVT.